This T cell receptor beta chain was obtained from a study of metastatic and nonmetastatic thyroid tumors. Patients were all untreated before their thyroid surgery. MiXCR reprocessed the PCR reads for TCRdb. This sample has about 25,000 clones, with roughly 23% found just once. In germline, CDR1 is SGHAT, CDR2 FQDESV (reference sequence). The length of the CDR3 is 13 residues. On this clone itself: At one end the junction does not follow the germline gene, possibly because of a read error.

This TCR was sampled from a female donor with papillary thyroid cancer or a benign thyroid nodule (not recorded which). Some clones in this sample may be carry-over from other donors' samples. Sequenced sample: blood. The V gene is TRBV11-1, the J gene TRBJ2-1; TRBD1 might be the D (5 bases). The CDR3 DNA is TGTGCCAGCCAGGGTTCCGCATACAATGAGAAGTTCTTC. Residues: CASQGSAYNEKFF.